This paragraph reports one TCR beta chain. The protocol was immunoSEQ multiplex PCR, while the TCRdb copy is restricted to in-frame clones and leaves out a portion. The sample consists of 85,000 to 130,000 clones, approximately 90% of them appearing once. This entry is derived from a study of cytomegalovirus exposure and HLA in healthy donors. Sequencing used PBMCs. This receptor was taken from a woman aged 18-30 years in good health and CMV-seropositive.

CDR3 sequence (DNA): TGTGCCAGCAGTGACGGTCCCGGTGGAAACACCATATATTTT. Its translation is CASSDGPGGNTIYF. J is TRBJ1-3 and V is TRBV6-1; D is unclear. The CDR3 has 14 residues. The V gene lost 3 bases and the J gene lost 3 bases, with 9 bases spanning the gap. Germline lookup yields CDR1 MNHNS and CDR2 SASEGT.